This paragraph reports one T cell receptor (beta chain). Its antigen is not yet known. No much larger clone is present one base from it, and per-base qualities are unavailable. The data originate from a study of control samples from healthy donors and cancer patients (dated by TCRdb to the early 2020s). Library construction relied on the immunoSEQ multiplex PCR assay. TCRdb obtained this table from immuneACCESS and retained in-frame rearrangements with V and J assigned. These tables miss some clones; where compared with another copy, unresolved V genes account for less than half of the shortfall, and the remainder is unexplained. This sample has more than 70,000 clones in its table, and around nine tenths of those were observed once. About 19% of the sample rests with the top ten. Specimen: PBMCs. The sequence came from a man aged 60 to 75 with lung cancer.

In nucleotide form, the sequence is TGTGCCAGCAGCCTAGGGGGCTATGGCACAGATACGCAGTATTTT. This sequence encodes CASSLGGYGTDTQYF. The chain was built from TRBV3-1 (or the pseudogene TRBV3-2) and TRBJ2-3; TRBD1 agrees with 7 junctional bases. The germline V and J ends show losses of 4 bases and 1 base respectively, and no gene match explains 5 bases of the junction. Including the terminal cysteine and phenylalanine, the CDR3 comprises 15 residues. The DNA shown is the 45-base CDR3, in frame from base 1. The germline V gene (reference sequence) provides CDR1 LGHDT and CDR2 YNNKEL.